This T cell receptor beta chain was observed in a study of tumor T cells in aggressive B-cell lymphoma. Some clones are missing from TCRdb's copy, which holds only in-frame ones; the method was immunoSEQ multiplex PCR. The data show some 10,000 clones, 70% to 90% seen once. Material for sequencing was tumor tissue. The clonotype comes from an adult with diffuse large B cell lymphoma.

The CDR3, as DNA: TGCGCCAGCAGTGAAGGCGGACAGGGGGCCAATGAGCAGTTCTTC. Protein product: CASSEGGQGANEQFF. The chain employs TRBV10-1 and TRBJ2-1, with 11 bases that match TRBD1. Germline V gene data show CDR1 as WNHNN and CDR2 as SYGVQD (reference sequence). The CDR3 has 15 amino acids. V lost 3 bases, J lost 6 bases, and 4 bases stayed unmatched.